A single sample gave rise to the 14 T cell receptor beta chains below, sequenced in a study of PD-L1 blockade in urothelial cancer. TCRdb keeps only in-frame clones here, not all; method: immunoSEQ multiplex PCR. This table holds some 60,000 clones, about 86% found once. Sequencing was performed on PBMCs, taken around atezolizumab (anti-PD-L1) treatment. These receptor sequences come from a man aged 45-65 years with urothelial cancer.

The genes are TRBV18 and TRBJ1-4; D is unclear. Germline V gene lookup returns CDR1 KGHSH and CDR2 LQKENI. The CDR3 has 15 residues. Trimming removed 2 bases from V and 0 bases from J, with 7 bases in between. The CDR3 reads CASSPFTTTNEKLFF. In DNA form, the CDR3 reads TGTGCCAGCTCACCATTCACAACAACTAATGAAAAACTGTTTTTT.

The rearrangement joins TRBV9 to TRBJ2-1, with 11 bases fitting TRBD2. Germline V lookup: CDR1 SGDLS, CDR2 YYNGEE. Trimming cost V 2 bases and J 8 bases; bases outside gene matches: 6. The CDR3 loop spans 15 amino acids. In DNA, the CDR3 is TGTGCCAGCAGCGTTAGAACTAGCGGGAGCGATGAGCAGTTCTTC. It codes for CASSVRTSGSDEQFF.

The chain carries TRBV6-6 and TRBJ2-3; 7 positions match TRBD2. The CDR3 has 15 residues. The V gene's germline CDR1 is MNHNY and CDR2 SVGAGI (reference sequence). With 6 bases clipped from V and 3 bases from J, the junction kept 9 bases outside the gene matches. The CDR3 region has the DNA TGTGCCAGCAGCGGGAGTATGGGGGGGACAGATACGCAGTATTTT. It specifies CASSGSMGGTDTQYF.

The genes are TRBV7-2 and TRBJ2-5; D remains ambiguous. CDR3 length: 16 residues. The V gene's germline CDR1 is SGHTA and CDR2 FQGNSA. Trimming took off 5 bases at V and 1 base at J, with 17 bases between the two ends. CDR3 residues: CASSLVPRPGQETQYF. DNA of the CDR3: TGTGCCAGCAGCCTAGTCCCCCGTCCCGGCCAAGAGACCCAGTACTTC. Based on the CDR3 plus reference TRBV7-2 and TRBJ2-5, the full variable domain is GAGVSQSPSNKVTEKGKDVELRCDPISGHTALYWYRQSLGQGLEFLIYFQGNSAPDKSGLPSDRFSAERTGGSVSTLTIQRTQQEDSAVYLCASSLVPRPGQETQYFGPGTRLLVL.

The J gene is TRBJ2-3, the V gene TRBV7-6; TRBD2 matches 10 bases. Trimming at V came to 6 bases and at J to 6 bases, leaving 18 bases not matched to a gene. Germline CDR1 and CDR2: SGHVS and FNYEAQ. This CDR3 has 18 residues. The DNA for the CDR3 is TGTGCCAGCAGTCCGACTGATCTTAGCGGGAGGAGAGGGGATACGCAGTATTTT. Its translation is CASSPTDLSGRRGDTQYF.

This CDR3 reads CASSSRTSGAYNEQFF. CDR3 DNA sequence: TGTGCCAGCAGCTCCCGGACTAGCGGGGCCTACAATGAGCAGTTCTTC. The chain combines TRBV7-8 with TRBJ2-1; TRBD2 matches at 12 bases. The CDR3 totals 16 residues. V was clipped by 4 bases and J by 2 bases; unmatched bases: 3. CDR1 and CDR2 (germline): SGHVS, FQNEAQ.

The rearrangement links TRBV2 to TRBJ1-4; D unresolved. Germline V gene data show CDR1 as SNHLY and CDR2 as FYNNEI. CDR3 size: 15 residues. Trimming stripped 6 bases from V and 6 bases from J, with 17 bases between. CDR3 bases: TGTGCCAGCAGGATGAGGGAGGGCTCCCATGAAAAACTGTTTTTT. Translated: CASRMREGSHEKLFF.

The sample holds one count of this clone. The chain has TRBV7-9 and TRBJ1-2; possibly TRBD1 for D (6 bases). V gave up 4 bases and J gave up 4 bases, with 7 bases separating them. The CDR3 contains 12 residues. Per the germline V gene, CDR1 is SEHNR and CDR2 is FQNEAQ (reference sequence). The CDR3 region is CASSSQGYGYTF. In DNA form, the CDR3 reads TGTGCCAGCAGCTCACAGGGCTATGGCTACACCTTC.

The chain links TRBV27 to TRBJ2-1; the match to TRBD2 covers 8 bases. The CDR3 totals 16 residues. Trimming cost V 2 bases and J 9 bases; bases outside gene matches: 12. Germline V gene sequence: CDR1 MNHEY, CDR2 SMNVEV (reference sequence). The CDR3 sequence is CASSLKGSGGHLEQFF. As DNA, the CDR3 is TGTGCCAGCAGTTTAAAAGGGTCGGGAGGGCACCTTGAGCAGTTCTTC.

The gene calls are TRBV7-3 and TRBJ2-7, with D possibly TRBD2 on 5 matching bases. This CDR3 is 13 amino acids long. Germline CDR1 and CDR2: SGHTA and FQGTGA. Trimming left V 4 bases short and J 4 bases short, with 11 bases between. The CDR3 protein is CASSWGDDYEQYF. The CDR3 nucleotides read TGTGCCAGCAGCTGGGGAGACGATTACGAGCAGTACTTC. Full variable domain (outside the CDR3, taken from reference TRBV7-3 and TRBJ2-7): GAGVSQTPSNKVTEKGKYVELRCDPISGHTALYWYRQSLGQGPEFLIYFQGTGAADDSGLPNDRFFAVRPEGSVSTLKIQRTERGDSAVYLCASSWGDDYEQYFGPGTRLTVT.

A few counts support this clone. V gene TRBV28 combines with J gene TRBJ1-1; 9 bases agree with TRBD1. The CDR3 loop spans 16 amino acids. Germline lookup yields CDR1 MDHEN and CDR2 SYDVKM. V was pared by 6 bases and J by 4 bases, with 12 bases of the junction left unmatched. The CDR3 nucleotides read TGTGCCAGCAGCCCAATTCCGGGACAGGGCCCCACTGAAGCTTTCTTT. This translates into CASSPIPGQGPTEAFF.

This clone has a single count. The V gene is TRBV5-1, the J gene TRBJ2-3, with 12 bases aligning to TRBD2. V trimming: 4 bases; J trimming: 3 bases; junction bases outside the gene matches: 6. The germline CDR1 and CDR2 sequences are SGHRS and YFSETQ. CDR3 length equals 16 residues. The DNA for the CDR3 is TGCGCCAGCAGCACCGCCGGGACTAGCGGGACAGATACGCAGTATTTT. Translation gives CASSTAGTSGTDTQYF.

The V and J genes are TRBV21-1 and TRBJ1-5; TRBD1, as called in the table, went unchecked against the DNA. TRBV21-1 has pseudogene status. The CDR3 has 14 amino acids. In DNA, the CDR3 is TGTGCCAGCAGCGAAAGCGAGGGGGATCAGCCCCAGCATTTT. This codes for CASSESEGDQPQHF.

In its sample, this clone was seen a few times. V and J are TRBV7-3 and TRBJ2-2; TRBD1 matches 7 bases. The V gene end was trimmed by 5 bases and the J gene end by 3 bases; junction bases not matched to a gene: 6. This CDR3 has 15 amino acids. From germline, CDR1 is SGHTA and CDR2 FQGTGA. The chain's CDR3 is CASSPTGADTGELFF. CDR3 sequence (DNA): TGTGCCAGCAGCCCCACAGGGGCGGACACCGGGGAGCTGTTTTTT.